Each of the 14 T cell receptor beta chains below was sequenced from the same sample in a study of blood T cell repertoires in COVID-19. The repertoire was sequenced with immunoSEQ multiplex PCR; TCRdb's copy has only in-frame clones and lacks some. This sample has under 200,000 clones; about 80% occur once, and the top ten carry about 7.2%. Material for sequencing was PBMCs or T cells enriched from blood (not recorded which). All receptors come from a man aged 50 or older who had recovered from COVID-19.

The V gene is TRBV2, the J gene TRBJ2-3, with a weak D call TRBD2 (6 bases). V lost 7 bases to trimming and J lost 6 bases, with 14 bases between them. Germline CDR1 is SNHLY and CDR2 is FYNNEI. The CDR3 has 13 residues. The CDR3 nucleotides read TGTGCCAGCAAGGACGGGACTTCTGATACGCAGTATTTT. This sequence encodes CASKDGTSDTQYF.

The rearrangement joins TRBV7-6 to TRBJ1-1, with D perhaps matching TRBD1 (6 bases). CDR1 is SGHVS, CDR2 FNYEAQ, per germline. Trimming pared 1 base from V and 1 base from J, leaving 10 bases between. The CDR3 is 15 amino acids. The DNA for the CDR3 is TGTGCCAGCAGCTTAGTTGTAGGGGGGAACACTGAAGCTTTCTTT. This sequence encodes CASSLVVGGNTEAFF.

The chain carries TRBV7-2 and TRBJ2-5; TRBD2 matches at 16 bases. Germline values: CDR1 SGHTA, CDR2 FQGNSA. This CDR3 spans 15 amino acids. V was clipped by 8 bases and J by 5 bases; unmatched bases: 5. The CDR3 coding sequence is TGTGCCAGCGGGACTAGCGGGGGGGCCCGCGAGACCCAGTACTTC. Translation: CASGTSGGARETQYF.

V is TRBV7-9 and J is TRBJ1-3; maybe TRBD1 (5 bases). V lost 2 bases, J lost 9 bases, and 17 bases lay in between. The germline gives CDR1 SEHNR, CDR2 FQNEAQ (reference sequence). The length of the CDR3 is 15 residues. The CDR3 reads CASSLITGRSGTIYF. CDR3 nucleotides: TGTGCCAGCAGCTTAATTACAGGCAGGAGTGGCACCATATATTTT.

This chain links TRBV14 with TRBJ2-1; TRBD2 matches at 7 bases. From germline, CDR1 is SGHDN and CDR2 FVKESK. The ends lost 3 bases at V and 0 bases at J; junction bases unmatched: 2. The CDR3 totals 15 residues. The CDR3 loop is CASSQGLNSYNEQFF. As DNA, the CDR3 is TGTGCCAGCAGCCAGGGACTAAACTCCTACAATGAGCAGTTCTTC.

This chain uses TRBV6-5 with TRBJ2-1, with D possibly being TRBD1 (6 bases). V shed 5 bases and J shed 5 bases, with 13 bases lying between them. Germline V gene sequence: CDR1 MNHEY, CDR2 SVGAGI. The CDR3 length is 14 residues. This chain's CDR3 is CASSTQGLHNEQFF. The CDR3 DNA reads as TGTGCCAGCAGTACACAGGGCCTCCACAATGAGCAGTTCTTC.

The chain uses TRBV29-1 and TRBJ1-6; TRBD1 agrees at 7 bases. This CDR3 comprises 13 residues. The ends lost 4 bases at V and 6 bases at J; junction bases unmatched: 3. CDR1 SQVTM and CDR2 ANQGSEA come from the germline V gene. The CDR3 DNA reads TGCAGCGTTGGACAGGGAGGTAATTCACCCCTCCACTTT. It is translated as CSVGQGGNSPLHF.

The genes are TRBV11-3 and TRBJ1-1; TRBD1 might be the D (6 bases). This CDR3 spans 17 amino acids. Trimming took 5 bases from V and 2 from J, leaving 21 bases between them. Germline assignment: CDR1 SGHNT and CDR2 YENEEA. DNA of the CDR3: TGTGCCAGCAGCAAGGAAGGTTGGACAGCCCTTAACACTGAAGCTTTCTTT. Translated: CASSKEGWTALNTEAFF.

Here the CDR3 reads CASSEGRYSGNTIYF. The CDR3 DNA reads as TGTGCCAGCAGTGAAGGGCGGTACTCTGGAAACACCATATATTTT. J is TRBJ1-3 and V is TRBV2; D uncertain. This CDR3 contains 15 residues. Per the germline V gene, CDR1 is SNHLY and CDR2 is FYNNEI. Trimming pared 1 base from V and 0 bases from J, leaving 7 bases between.

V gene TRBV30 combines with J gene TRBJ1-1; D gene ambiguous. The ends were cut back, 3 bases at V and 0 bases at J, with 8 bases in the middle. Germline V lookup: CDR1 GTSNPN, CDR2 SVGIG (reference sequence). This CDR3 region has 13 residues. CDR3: CAWSLRLNTEAFF. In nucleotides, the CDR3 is TGTGCCTGGAGCCTCAGATTGAACACTGAAGCTTTCTTT.

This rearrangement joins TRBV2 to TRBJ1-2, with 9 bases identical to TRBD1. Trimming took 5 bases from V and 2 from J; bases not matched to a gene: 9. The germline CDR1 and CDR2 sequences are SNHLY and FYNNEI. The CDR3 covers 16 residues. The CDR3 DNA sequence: TGTGCCAGCAGTACTTACCGGGACAGGGCCAACTATGGCTACACCTTC. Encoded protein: CASSTYRDRANYGYTF.

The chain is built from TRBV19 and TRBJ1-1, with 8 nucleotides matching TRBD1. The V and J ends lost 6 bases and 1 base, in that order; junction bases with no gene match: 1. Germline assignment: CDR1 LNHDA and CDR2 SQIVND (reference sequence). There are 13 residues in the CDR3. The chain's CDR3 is CASSRGPNTEAFF. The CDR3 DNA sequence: TGTGCCAGTAGCAGGGGGCCGAACACTGAAGCTTTCTTT.

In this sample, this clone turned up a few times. The CDR3 loop reads CASSPTGLVAEQFF. The CDR3 region has the DNA TGTGCCAGCTCGCCCACCGGACTAGTCGCTGAGCAGTTCTTC. The chain recombines TRBV18 with TRBJ2-1; TRBD2 matches at 7 bases. CDR3 size: 14 residues. With V trimmed by 6 bases and J by 9 bases, 11 bases remained unmatched. CDR1 is KGHSH and CDR2 is LQKENI in the germline V gene.

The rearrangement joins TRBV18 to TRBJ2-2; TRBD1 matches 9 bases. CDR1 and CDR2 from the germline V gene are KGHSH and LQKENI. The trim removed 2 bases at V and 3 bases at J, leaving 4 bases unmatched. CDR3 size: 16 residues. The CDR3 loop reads CASSPSTGGDTGELFF. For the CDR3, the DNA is TGTGCCAGCTCACCATCGACAGGGGGGGACACCGGGGAGCTGTTTTTT. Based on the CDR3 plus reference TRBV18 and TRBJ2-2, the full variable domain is NAGVMQNPRHLVRRRGQEARLRCSPMKGHSHVYWYRQLPEEGLKFMVYLQKENIIDESGMPKERFSAEFPKEGPSILRIQQVVRGDSAAYFCASSPSTGGDTGELFFGEGSRLTVL.